This T cell receptor beta chain was sequenced during a study of B cell selection in AIRE deficiency. Regarding the study as a whole: Only around a tenth of some 3,300 shared Treg sequences were patient-specific; about 30% healthy-specific. Around 33% of healthy-shared Treg sequences were found among patient Tconv cells. With only TCRbeta sequenced, under 45% of shared healthy Treg sequences overlapped Tconv.

With regard to this clone: Its antigen remains unknown.

Authors' processing steps: Treg pools: around 56,000 distinct patient, 92,000 or so donor TCRbeta sequences. Here immunoSEQ multiplex PCR was the method, and the copy in TCRdb shows in-frame clones only, minus some. The V and J calls and the clone size are those of that table, but D and trimming were determined from the DNA. The data hold about 2,900 clones, with about four fifths observed a single time. Germline CDR1 and CDR2: MDHEN and SYDVKM. The V end lost 1 base, the J end lost 6 bases, and 13 bases lay between the germline ends. CDR3 length: 16 residues. Regulatory T cells were sorted as CD4+CD25hiCD127low/negative cells.

The chain recombines TRBV28 with TRBJ2-6; D gene unclear. This sequence originates from a human donor with AIRE deficiency. The sample comprised Tregs sorted from PBMCs. The CDR3 nucleotides read TGTGCCAGCAGTTTATACCCCTCCCCAGAGGCCAACGTCCTGACTTTC. The encoded protein is CASSLYPSPEANVLTF.